The following is a TCR beta chain sequence with its context. A much larger clone lies one base from this, so it may be a read error. Then a second PCR, running roughly 7 to 11 cycles, was carried out with a sample-barcoded 5' primer and a J-beta primer mix. Per sample, CDR3-containing paired-end reads numbered at least 3 million. TCRdb reanalysed the 5' RACE reads using MiXCR and keeps one entry per CDR3 protein. This sample has 900,000 to 950,000 distinct CDR3 sequences; 25% to 30% occur once, and the top ten carry roughly 10%. This sample was taken from a study of blood T cells in healthy people across ages. Looking at the study overall: Template switching captured about one barcoded beta molecule per two T cells.

The V end lost 5 bases, the J end lost 0 bases, and 13 bases lay between the germline ends. CDR3 size: 16 residues. Looked up from germline, CDR1 is MGHRA and CDR2 is YSYEKL. These same records also appear under a second study, on T cells of mothers and their children. That study reports: Three mothers and their six children, all healthy Caucasians, donated. There were no persistent microchimeric T cell clones detected.

The sequence came from a woman aged 40-49 years in good health. The genes are TRBV4-1 and TRBJ1-4; D unclear. The specimen sequenced was blood. The CDR3 DNA reads TGCGCCAGCAGCTCGAACCTGGGTGCAACTAATGAAAAACTGTTTTTT. Protein sequence: CASSSNLGATNEKLFF.